The 30 T cell receptor beta chains listed next were all sequenced from one sample in a study of T-cell reconstitution after alpha-beta-depleted transplantation in children. It was with unique molecular identifiers that the TCRbeta library was prepared. TCRdb re-called the PCR reads with MiXCR, one entry per CDR3 protein. This sample has about 300,000 distinct CDR3 sequences, with about 9.5% found just once. The source was PBMCs, collected before TCRalphabeta/CD19-depleted stem cell transplant. All receptors come from a boy under two years old with acute myeloid leukemia, due to receive a stem cell transplant.

This clonotype appeared many times. The chain is built from TRBV28 and TRBJ1-2; the D gene is possibly TRBD1 (6 bases). CDR1 is MDHEN, CDR2 SYDVKM, per germline. The CDR3 is 15 residues long. Trimming pared 6 bases from V and 1 base from J, leaving 15 bases between. The CDR3, as DNA: TGTGCCAGCAGCAATTGGGGGGGGCGTAACTATGGCTACACCTTC. It translates to CASSNWGGRNYGYTF.

This clonotype was recorded at least ten times. The V gene is TRBV6-1, the J gene TRBJ2-7, with TRBD1 matching over 10 bases. This CDR3 is built from 15 residues. V shed 8 bases, J shed 2 bases, and the junction held 9 bases outside the gene matches. Germline CDR1 is MNHNS and CDR2 is SASEGT. The CDR3 loop is CASDLTGQGTYEQYF. The CDR3 DNA follows: TGTGCCAGCGACCTTACGGGACAGGGGACCTACGAGCAGTACTTC.

J is TRBJ2-1 and V is TRBV19, with 9 nucleotides matching TRBD2. The CDR3 contains 17 residues. Trimming cost V 2 bases and J 6 bases; bases outside gene matches: 11. CDR1 and CDR2 (germline): LNHDA, SQIVND (reference sequence). In DNA, the CDR3 is TGTGCCAGTAGTATAAGAGGGGGCGGGAGGGGGGTCAATGAGCAGTTCTTC. Translating gives CASSIRGGGRGVNEQFF.

CDR3 sequence (DNA): TGTGCCAGCAGCCCAACCGATTACGACAGGTTCTCTTCCAATCAGCCCCAGCATTTT. Its protein is CASSPTDYDRFSSNQPQHF. This chain connects TRBV6-1 to TRBJ1-5; possible D gene TRBD1, 6 bases. Germline V lookup: CDR1 MNHNS, CDR2 SASEGT. CDR3 size: 19 residues. V was clipped by 6 bases and J by 3 bases, with 27 bases between them.

The sample holds many counts of this clonotype. This chain joins TRBV6-2 or TRBV6-3 and TRBJ1-5, with 12 bases lining up with TRBD1. J gave up 5 bases and V 0 bases, and 8 bases lay outside the gene matches. Germline CDR1 and CDR2: MNHEY and SVGEGT. This CDR3 has 18 residues. The CDR3, as DNA: TGTGCCAGCAGTTACTCGACGCCGGGACAGGGGGCCGATCAGCCCCAGCATTTT. Translated, it gives CASSYSTPGQGADQPQHF.

This clonotype was seen at least ten times. This chain uses TRBV12-3 or TRBV12-4 with TRBJ2-1; 11 nucleotides match TRBD2. Unmatched junction bases numbered 4, after V lost 3 bases and J lost 0 bases. The CDR3 consists of 17 residues. CDR3 in amino acids: CASSFLAGGSSYNEQFF. The CDR3 DNA reads as TGTGCCAGCAGTTTTTTAGCGGGGGGGAGCTCCTACAATGAGCAGTTCTTC.

This clonotype was seen ten or more times. The gene calls are TRBV7-2 and TRBJ2-5; D not resolved. This CDR3 comprises 15 residues. Trimming removed 7 bases from V and 2 bases from J, with 17 bases in between. The germline gives CDR1 SGHTA, CDR2 FQGNSA. In DNA form, the CDR3 reads TGTGCCAGCACCTCGGTAACGGCATTTCAAGAGACCCAGTACTTC. Translation: CASTSVTAFQETQYF. Looking up the rest from reference TRBV7-2 and TRBJ2-5 gives the full variable domain: GAGVSQSPSNKVTEKGKDVELRCDPISGHTALYWYRQSLGQGLEFLIYFQGNSAPDKSGLPSDRFSAERTGGSVSTLTIQRTQQEDSAVYLCASTSVTAFQETQYFGPGTRLLVL.

The sample holds many counts of this clonotype. The chain employs TRBV5-1 and TRBJ2-1; 7 nucleotides line up with TRBD2. V gave up 7 bases and J gave up 0 bases; unmatched junction bases: 13. CDR1 is SGHRS, CDR2 YFSETQ, per germline. There are 17 residues in the CDR3. The CDR3 DNA reads as TGCGCCAGCTTCCTCACAACTAGCGCAAGCTCCTACAATGAGCAGTTCTTC. It is translated as CASFLTTSASSYNEQFF.

This clonotype was counted a few times. The chain uses TRBV10-3 and TRBJ1-5, with D perhaps matching TRBD1 (6 bases). Germline V gene sequence: CDR1 ENHRY, CDR2 SYGVKD. The CDR3 sequence is 13 residues long. Deletions cut 4 bases from V and 6 bases from J, with 10 bases between. The chain's CDR3 is CAISATGSQPQHF. CDR3 DNA sequence: TGTGCCATCAGTGCCACAGGGAGTCAGCCCCAGCATTTT.

This clonotype was seen more than once but under ten times. This sequence joins TRBV11-2 and TRBJ2-1; 10 bases match TRBD1. The CDR3 covers 14 residues. V lost 5 bases to trimming and J lost 5 bases; unmatched junction nucleotides: 3. From germline, CDR1 is SGHAT and CDR2 FQNNGV. CDR3 coding DNA: TGTGCCAGCAGCGAGGACAGGGGGGACAATGAGCAGTTCTTC. This encodes CASSEDRGDNEQFF.

This clonotype was seen ten or more times. The chain is built from TRBV29-1 and TRBJ2-1; no firm D call. Trimming removed 0 bases at V and 6 bases at J, with 6 bases between. CDR1 is SQVTM, CDR2 ANQGSEA, per germline. The CDR3 is 12 amino acids. CDR3 bases: TGCAGCGTTGAAGATAGAGTCAATGAGCAGTTCTTC. Translation gives CSVEDRVNEQFF.

Comment on this clonotype: This could be a read error, since a much larger clone is one nucleotide away. The rearrangement links TRBV5-1 to TRBJ2-7; D is unresolved. V lost 4 bases to trimming and J lost 2 bases, with 10 bases between them. CDR1 and CDR2 (germline): SGHRS, YFSETQ. The CDR3 is made up of 13 amino acids. The CDR3 DNA reads as TGCGCCAGCAGCACGGTAGCAACCTACGAGCAGTACTTC. This translates into CASSTVATYEQYF.

This clonotype has a count of ten or more. The chain has TRBV13 and TRBJ2-7; D perhaps matches TRBD2 (6 bases). CDR3 length: 13 residues. V lost 3 bases to trimming and J lost 7 bases, with 13 bases between them. Germline CDR1 PRHDT, CDR2 FYEKMQ (reference sequence). CDR3 sequence (DNA): TGTGCCAGCAGCTTCGGTCGTGCGGGGGAGCAGTACTTC. Translating gives CASSFGRAGEQYF.

V gene TRBV29-1 combines with J gene TRBJ2-3; 8 nucleotides match TRBD1. The CDR3 totals 16 residues. The V gene end was trimmed by 0 bases and the J gene end by 6 bases; junction bases not matched to a gene: 11. Germline V gene data show CDR1 as SQVTM and CDR2 as ANQGSEA. The CDR3 nucleotides read TGCAGCGTTGAAGATTTGGGGCAGGGGGCTGCGGATACGCAGTATTTT. Translating it yields CSVEDLGQGAADTQYF.

There are a few counts of this clonotype. The V gene is TRBV10-3, the J gene TRBJ2-1; tentatively, D is TRBD2 (6 bases). The CDR3 is made up of 14 amino acids. CDR1 and CDR2 (germline): ENHRY, SYGVKD. V lost 8 bases to trimming and J lost 9 bases, with 20 bases between them. The CDR3 spells CAIGKLEGPGEQFF. The CDR3 nucleotides are TGTGCCATCGGGAAGCTGGAGGGCCCGGGTGAGCAGTTCTTC.

This clonotype was counted at least ten times. CDR3 sequence: CASSPWTSGRVNIQYF. CDR3 nucleotides: TGTGCCAGCAGTCCCTGGACTAGCGGGAGGGTAAACATTCAGTACTTC. This chain links TRBV12-3 or TRBV12-4 with TRBJ2-4; TRBD2 aligns across 15 bases. V was pared by 5 bases and J by 6 bases, with 5 bases of the junction left unmatched. The CDR3 is 16 amino acids.

As to this clonotype: A read error may account for a junction end that differs from germline. V is TRBV5-1 and J is TRBJ2-4, with 9 bases that match TRBD1. The CDR3 extends over 14 amino acids. Germline CDR1 and CDR2: SGHRS and YFSETQ. CDR3 DNA: TGCGCCAGCAGGCCCGGGACAGGGCTAAACGTTCAGTACTTC. This sequence encodes CASRPGTGLNVQYF. Full variable domain (rest looked up from reference TRBV5-1 and TRBJ2-4): KAGVTQTPRYLIKTRGQQVTLSCSPISGHRSVSWYQQTPGQGLQFLFEYFSETQRNKGNFPGRFSGRQFSNSRSEMNVSTLELGDSALYLCASRPGTGLNVQYFGAGTRLSVL.

The sample holds many counts of this clonotype. The genes are TRBV9 and TRBJ2-3; 10 bases match TRBD2. With V trimmed by 4 bases and J by 0 bases, 8 bases remained unmatched. The CDR3 consists of 17 residues. The germline CDR1 and CDR2 sequences are SGDLS and YYNGEE. Here the CDR3 reads CASSPSTSGTSTDTQYF. The CDR3 DNA is TGTGCCAGCAGCCCCTCAACTAGCGGGACCAGCACAGATACGCAGTATTTT.

This clonotype showed up many times. This chain uses TRBV12-3 or TRBV12-4 with TRBJ2-5; D assignment may be TRBD1 or TRBD2 (5 bases each). This CDR3 region has 13 residues. Trimming pared 5 bases from V and 8 bases from J, leaving 15 bases between. CDR3 sequence: CASSPSGPDTQYF. The CDR3 bases are TGTGCCAGCAGTCCCTCGGGGCCAGACACCCAGTACTTC.

This clonotype was detected many times. The gene calls are TRBV11-2 and TRBJ2-1, with D perhaps assigned TRBD1 or TRBD2 (5 bases each). V was clipped by 3 bases and J by 3 bases, with 24 bases between them. Germline V gene data show CDR1 as SGHAT and CDR2 as FQNNGV. The CDR3 is 19 residues long. The CDR3 DNA sequence: TGTGCCAGCAGCTTTACAGGCACCGGGACCTCCGCCTACTACAATGAGCAGTTCTTC. Residues: CASSFTGTGTSAYYNEQFF. The entire variable domain, with the rest obtained from reference TRBV11-2 and TRBJ2-1, is as follows: EAGVAQSPRYKIIEKRQSVAFWCNPISGHATLYWYQQILGQGPKLLIQFQNNGVVDDSQLPKDRFSAERLKGVDSTLKIQPAKLEDSAVYLCASSFTGTGTSAYYNEQFFGPGTRLTVL.

The gene calls are TRBV2 and TRBJ2-5, with D perhaps matching TRBD2 (7 bases). The V gene's germline CDR1 is SNHLY and CDR2 FYNNEI. V lost 4 bases to trimming and J lost 5 bases, with 17 bases between them. The CDR3 is 15 residues long. The CDR3 DNA sequence: TGTGCCAGCAGTGGGGGGGGGCAGGGAGGGGAGACCCAGTACTTC. This encodes CASSGGGQGGETQYF.

This clonotype was detected ten times or more. The J gene is TRBJ2-2, the V gene TRBV27, with D unresolved. In germline, CDR1 is MNHEY, CDR2 SMNVEV (reference sequence). The V end lost 8 bases, the J end lost 0 bases, and 13 bases lay between the germline ends. The CDR3 loop spans 15 amino acids. The DNA of the CDR3 is TGTGCCAGCGGCCTCGGAGAAACGAACACCGGGGAGCTGTTTTTT. Protein product: CASGLGETNTGELFF.

The sample holds many counts of this clonotype. The chain combines TRBV12-3 or TRBV12-4 with TRBJ2-2; D may be TRBD2 (6 bases). Trimming pared 3 bases from V and 0 bases from J, leaving 11 bases between. The CDR3 spans 16 residues. The CDR3 here is CASSFSWGANTGELFF. DNA of the CDR3: TGTGCCAGCAGTTTTTCGTGGGGGGCGAACACCGGGGAGCTGTTTTTT.

The sample holds many counts of this clonotype. The chain combines TRBV28 with TRBJ2-1, with 11 bases aligning to TRBD2. Germline CDR1 reads MDHEN; CDR2 reads SYDVKM. The V segment lost 5 bases and the J segment 4 bases; nucleotides outside the gene matches: 1. The CDR3 is made up of 14 amino acids. The CDR3: CASSIAGGYNEQFF. The CDR3 coding sequence is TGTGCCAGCAGTATAGCGGGGGGGTACAATGAGCAGTTCTTC. Full variable domain (outside the CDR3, taken from reference TRBV28 and TRBJ2-1): DVKVTQSSRYLVKRTGEKVFLECVQDMDHENMFWYRQDPGLGLRLIYFSYDVKMKEKGDIPEGYSVSREKKERFSLILESASTNQTSMYLCASSIAGGYNEQFFGPGTRLTVL.

The chain links TRBV20-1 to TRBJ2-3; D possibly corresponds to TRBD2 (6 bases). The CDR3 runs to 16 residues. Germline V gene data show CDR1 as DFQATT and CDR2 as SNEGSKA (reference sequence). V lost 0 bases to trimming and J lost 2 bases, with 15 bases between them. The chain's CDR3 is CSARDKTRGLTDTQYF. The CDR3 nucleotides read TGCAGTGCTAGAGATAAGACTAGGGGCCTCACAGATACGCAGTATTTT.

This clonotype has a handful of counts. The chain joins TRBV5-1 to TRBJ2-1, with 7 bases fitting TRBD1. This CDR3 contains 12 residues. Germline lookup yields CDR1 SGHRS and CDR2 YFSETQ. V lost 5 bases and J lost 7; bases outside the gene matches: 3. CDR3 sequence reads: CASRLQGNEQFF. The CDR3 bases are TGCGCCAGCAGACTACAGGGGAATGAGCAGTTCTTC. Filled out from reference TRBV5-1 and TRBJ2-1, the complete variable domain reads KAGVTQTPRYLIKTRGQQVTLSCSPISGHRSVSWYQQTPGQGLQFLFEYFSETQRNKGNFPGRFSGRQFSNSRSEMNVSTLELGDSALYLCASRLQGNEQFFGPGTRLTVL.

This clonotype was observed at least ten times. V gene TRBV11-2 combines with J gene TRBJ1-3; D is uncertain. This CDR3 comprises 17 residues. Per germline, CDR1 SGHAT and CDR2 FQNNGV. Between the trimmed V and J ends, which lost 1 base and 2 bases, there was a span of 15 bases. The CDR3 region has the DNA TGTGCCAGCAGCTTAGGTTCGGGGAGAGCCCCTGGAAACACCATATATTTT. Its protein product is CASSLGSGRAPGNTIYF. Full variable domain (missing parts from reference TRBV11-2 and TRBJ1-3): EAGVAQSPRYKIIEKRQSVAFWCNPISGHATLYWYQQILGQGPKLLIQFQNNGVVDDSQLPKDRFSAERLKGVDSTLKIQPAKLEDSAVYLCASSLGSGRAPGNTIYFGEGSWLTVV.

This clonotype was recorded at least ten times. The chain couples TRBV29-1 to TRBJ2-7; no clear D gene. This CDR3 has 11 residues. Per the germline V gene, CDR1 is SQVTM and CDR2 is ANQGSEA. The V end was cut by 4 bases, the J end by 1 base, with 5 bases between. CDR3 amino acids: CSVGQSYEQYF. For the CDR3, the DNA is TGCAGCGTTGGACAATCCTACGAGCAGTACTTC.

This clonotype was seen repeatedly, ten times or more. The V call is TRBV25-1, the J call TRBJ2-3; the D is unclear. Germline CDR1 and CDR2: MGHDK and SYGVNS. The CDR3 extends over 11 amino acids. The V and J ends lost 11 bases and 3 bases respectively, with 9 bases between them. The CDR3 nucleotides are TGTGCCGTCAGAAGGACAGATACGCAGTATTTT. It translates to CAVRRTDTQYF.

This clonotype was detected only a few times. J is TRBJ2-7 and V is TRBV6-5; 10 bases match TRBD2. Trimming cost V 3 bases and J 4 bases; bases outside gene matches: 9. Germline CDR1 MNHEY, CDR2 SVGAGI. The CDR3 covers 16 residues. CDR3 protein: CASSYGSLAGDYEQYF. The CDR3 DNA is TGTGCCAGCAGTTATGGATCCCTAGCGGGGGATTACGAGCAGTACTTC.